This TCR beta chain was obtained from a study of cytomegalovirus exposure and HLA in healthy donors. Notes on the study in general: Later on, an analysis found that several of the most significant clusters appeared to be linked to common viral pathogens, which included parvovirus B19.

Remarks on this clone: No antigen is known for it.

The germline V gene encodes CDR1 MNHEY and CDR2 SMNVEV (reference sequence). Trimming pared 3 bases from V and 5 bases from J, leaving 7 bases between. The CDR3 has 13 residues. PCR was performed using 60 Vbeta and 13 Jbeta primers. In the original processing: An analysis performed later counted 72 million or so unique TCR beta chains (roughly 10 million of them shared). Generated by immunoSEQ multiplex PCR, the TCRdb table keeps only in-frame clones and is missing some. V and J calls and clone size are as listed in that table; D and trimming were resolved from the DNA. The sample lists fewer than 200,000 clones, less than 90% occurring once.

The sequence was obtained from a woman aged 50 to 60 in good health and CMV-seropositive. The sequencing input was PBMCs. V usage is TRBV27 and J usage is TRBJ2-2, with TRBD1 as a possible D gene (5 bases). The CDR3 DNA follows: TGTGCCAGCAGTTTGGGGCGGACCGGGGAGCTGTTTTTT. This sequence encodes CASSLGRTGELFF.